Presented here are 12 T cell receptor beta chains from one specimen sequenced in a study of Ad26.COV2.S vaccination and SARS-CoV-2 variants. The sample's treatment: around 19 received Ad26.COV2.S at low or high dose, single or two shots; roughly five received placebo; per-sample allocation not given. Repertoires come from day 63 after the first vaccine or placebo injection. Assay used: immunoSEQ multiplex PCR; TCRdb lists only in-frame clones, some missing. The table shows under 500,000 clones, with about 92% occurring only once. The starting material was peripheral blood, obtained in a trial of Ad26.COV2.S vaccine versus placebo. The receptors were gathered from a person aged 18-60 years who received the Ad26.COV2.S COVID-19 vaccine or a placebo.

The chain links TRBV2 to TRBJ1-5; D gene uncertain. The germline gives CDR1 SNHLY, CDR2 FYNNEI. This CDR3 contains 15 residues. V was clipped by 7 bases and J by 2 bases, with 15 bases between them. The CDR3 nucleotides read TGTGCCAGCACCCGTGACGATCTGGGCAATCAGCCCCAGCATTTT. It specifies CASTRDDLGNQPQHF.

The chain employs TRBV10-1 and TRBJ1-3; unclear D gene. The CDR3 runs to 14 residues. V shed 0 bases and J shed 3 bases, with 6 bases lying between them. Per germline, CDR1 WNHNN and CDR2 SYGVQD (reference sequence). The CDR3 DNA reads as TGCGCCAGCAGTGAGTCGTTGGGTGGAAACACCATATATTTT. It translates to CASSESLGGNTIYF.

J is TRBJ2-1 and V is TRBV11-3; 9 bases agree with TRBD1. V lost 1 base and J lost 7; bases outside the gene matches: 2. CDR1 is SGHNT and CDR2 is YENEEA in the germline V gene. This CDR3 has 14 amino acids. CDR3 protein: CASSLGQGGNEQFF. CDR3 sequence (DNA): TGTGCCAGCAGCTTAGGACAGGGGGGAAATGAGCAGTTCTTC. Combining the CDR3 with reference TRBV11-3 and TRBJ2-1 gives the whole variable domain EAGVVQSPRYKIIEKKQPVAFWCNPISGHNTLYWYLQNLGQGPELLIRYENEEAVDDSQLPKDRFSAERLKGVDSTLKIQPAELGDSAVYLCASSLGQGGNEQFFGPGTRLTVL.

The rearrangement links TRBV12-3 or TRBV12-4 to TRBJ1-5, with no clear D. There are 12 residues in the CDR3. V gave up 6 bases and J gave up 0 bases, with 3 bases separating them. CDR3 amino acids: CASRDSNQPQHF. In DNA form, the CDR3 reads TGTGCCAGCAGAGATAGCAATCAGCCCCAGCATTTT.

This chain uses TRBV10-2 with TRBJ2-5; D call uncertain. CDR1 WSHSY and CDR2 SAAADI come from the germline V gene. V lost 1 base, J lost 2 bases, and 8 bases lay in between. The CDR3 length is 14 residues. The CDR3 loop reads CASSEFWVQETQYF. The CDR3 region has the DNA TGCGCCAGCAGTGAGTTTTGGGTACAAGAGACCCAGTACTTC.

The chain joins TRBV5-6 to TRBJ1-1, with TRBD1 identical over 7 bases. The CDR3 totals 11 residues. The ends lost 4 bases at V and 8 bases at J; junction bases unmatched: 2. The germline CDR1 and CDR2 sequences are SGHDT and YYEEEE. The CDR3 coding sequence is TGTGCCAGCAGCCAACAGGGGGAAGCTTTCTTT. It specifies CASSQQGEAFF. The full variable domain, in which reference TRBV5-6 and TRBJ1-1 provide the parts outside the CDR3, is DAGVTQSPTHLIKTRGQQVTLRCSPKSGHDTVSWYQQALGQGPQFIFQYYEEEERQRGNFPDRFSGHQFPNYSSELNVNALLLGDSALYLCASSQQGEAFFGQGTRLTVV.

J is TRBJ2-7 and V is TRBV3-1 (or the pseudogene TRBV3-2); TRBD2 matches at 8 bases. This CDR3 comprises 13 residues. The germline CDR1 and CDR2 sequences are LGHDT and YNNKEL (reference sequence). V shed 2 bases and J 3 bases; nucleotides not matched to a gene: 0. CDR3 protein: CASSQTSGYEQYF. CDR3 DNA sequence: TGTGCCAGCAGCCAAACTAGCGGCTACGAGCAGTACTTC.

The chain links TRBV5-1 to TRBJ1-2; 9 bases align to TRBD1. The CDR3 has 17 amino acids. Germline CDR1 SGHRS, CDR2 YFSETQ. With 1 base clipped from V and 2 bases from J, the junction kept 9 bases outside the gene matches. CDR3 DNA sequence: TGCGCCAGCAGCTTGACAGGGGGCGCGATTGGAAACTATGGCTACACCTTC. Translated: CASSLTGGAIGNYGYTF.

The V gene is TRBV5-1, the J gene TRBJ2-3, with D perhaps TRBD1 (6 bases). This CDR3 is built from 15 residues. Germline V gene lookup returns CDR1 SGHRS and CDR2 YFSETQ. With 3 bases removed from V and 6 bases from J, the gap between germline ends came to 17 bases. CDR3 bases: TGCGCCAGCAGCTCCCAGGGGAGTCAAGCGGATACGCAGTATTTT. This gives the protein CASSSQGSQADTQYF.

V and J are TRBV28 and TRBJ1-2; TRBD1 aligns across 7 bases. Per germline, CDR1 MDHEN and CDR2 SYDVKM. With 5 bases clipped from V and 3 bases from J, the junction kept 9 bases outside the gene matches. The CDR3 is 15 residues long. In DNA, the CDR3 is TGTGCCAGCAGTCTGACACAGGGGAGCTACTATGGCTACACCTTC. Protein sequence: CASSLTQGSYYGYTF.

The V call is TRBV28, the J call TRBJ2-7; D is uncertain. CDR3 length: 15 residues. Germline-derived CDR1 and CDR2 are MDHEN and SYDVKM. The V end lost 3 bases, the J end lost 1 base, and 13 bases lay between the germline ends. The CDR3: CASSFNRPLSYEQYF. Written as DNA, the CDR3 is TGTGCCAGCAGTTTTAACAGACCTTTGTCCTACGAGCAGTACTTC.

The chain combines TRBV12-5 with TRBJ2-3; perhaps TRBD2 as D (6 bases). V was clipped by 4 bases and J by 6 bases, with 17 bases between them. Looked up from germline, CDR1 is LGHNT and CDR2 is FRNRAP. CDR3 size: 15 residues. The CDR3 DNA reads TGTGCTAGTGGTTCCAGAGGGACTCTCGGGGATACGCAGTATTTT. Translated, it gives CASGSRGTLGDTQYF.